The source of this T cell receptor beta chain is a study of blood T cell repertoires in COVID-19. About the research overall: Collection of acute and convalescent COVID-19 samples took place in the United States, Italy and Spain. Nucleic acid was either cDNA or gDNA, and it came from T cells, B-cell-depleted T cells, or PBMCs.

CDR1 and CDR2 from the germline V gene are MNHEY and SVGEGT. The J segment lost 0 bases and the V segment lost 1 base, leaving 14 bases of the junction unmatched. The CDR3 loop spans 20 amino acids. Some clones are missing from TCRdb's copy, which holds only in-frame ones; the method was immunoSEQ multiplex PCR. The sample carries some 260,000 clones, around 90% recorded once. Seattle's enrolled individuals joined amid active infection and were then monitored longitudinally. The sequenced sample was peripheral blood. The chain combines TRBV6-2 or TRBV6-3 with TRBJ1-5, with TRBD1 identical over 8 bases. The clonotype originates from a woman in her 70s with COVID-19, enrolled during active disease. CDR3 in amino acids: CASSYLRQGSTHLSNQPQHF. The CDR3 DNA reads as TGTGCCAGCAGTTACTTGAGACAGGGGTCCACCCACCTTAGCAATCAGCCCCAGCATTTT.